This paragraph covers one TCR beta chain sequence. Per the original methods: Reference gene primer amplification gave estimated nucleated cell counts. Profiled with immunoSEQ multiplex PCR; TCRdb holds only in-frame clones, not every one. V and J calls and clone size come straight from that table; D and trimming were deduced from the DNA. The profile shows about 26,000 clones, 88% of them singletons. This sample was taken from a study of blood T cell repertoires in COVID-19. Across the study: Acute-phase and convalescent COVID-19 samples originated in the United States, Italy and Spain.

Trimming removed 4 bases from V and 5 bases from J, with 12 bases in between. The CDR3 runs 13 residues. CDR1 SGHRS and CDR2 YFSETQ come from the germline V gene. V and J are TRBV5-1 and TRBJ1-2, with D possibly matching TRBD1 (6 bases). The sequence derives from a man between 65 and 85 years old with acute or convalescent COVID-19. Sequenced sample: peripheral blood. The CDR3 sequence is CASSAGEDYGYTF. CDR3 bases: TGCGCCAGCAGCGCAGGGGAAGATTATGGCTACACCTTC.